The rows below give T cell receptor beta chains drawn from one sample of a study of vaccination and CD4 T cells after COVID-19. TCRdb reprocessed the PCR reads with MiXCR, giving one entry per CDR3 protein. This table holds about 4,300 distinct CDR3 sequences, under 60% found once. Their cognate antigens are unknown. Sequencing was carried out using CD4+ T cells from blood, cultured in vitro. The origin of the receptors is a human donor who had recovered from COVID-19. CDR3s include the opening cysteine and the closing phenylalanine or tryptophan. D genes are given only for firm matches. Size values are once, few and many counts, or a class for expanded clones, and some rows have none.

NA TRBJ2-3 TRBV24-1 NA CATSEDSSTDTQYF TGTGCCACCAGTGAGGACTCCTCCACAGATACGCAGTATTTT
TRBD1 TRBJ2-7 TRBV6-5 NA CASSYGTEAEQYF TGTGCCAGCAGTTATGGGACAGAGGCCGAGCAGTACTTC
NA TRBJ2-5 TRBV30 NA CACAPPSRETQYF TGTGCCTGCGCGCCCCCTAGCCGGGAGACCCAGTACTTC
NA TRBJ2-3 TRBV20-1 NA CSARDPGHTTDTQYF TGCAGTGCTAGAGATCCGGGACACACCACAGATACGCAGTATTTT
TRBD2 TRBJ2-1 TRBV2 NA CASSVRAGGRNEQFF TGTGCCAGCAGTGTACGAGCGGGAGGTCGCAATGAGCAGTTCTTC
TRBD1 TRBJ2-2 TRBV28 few CASSLNAGGGELFF TGTGCCAGCAGTTTAAATGCAGGGGGCGGGGAGCTGTTTTTT
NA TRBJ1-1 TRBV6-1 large CASSLTSGPEAFF TGTGCCAGCAGTCTCACATCGGGACCCGAAGCTTTCTTT
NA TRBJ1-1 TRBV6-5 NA CASSYIKSLDTEAFF TGTGCCAGCAGTTATATCAAGAGCTTGGACACTGAAGCTTTCTTT
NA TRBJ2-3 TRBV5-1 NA CASSLADTQYF TGCGCCAGCAGCTTAGCAGATACGCAGTATTTT
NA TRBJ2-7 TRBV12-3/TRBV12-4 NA CASSPHPWTSTYEQYF TGTGCCAGCAGTCCCCACCCATGGACCTCGACCTACGAGCAGTACTTC
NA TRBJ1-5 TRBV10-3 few CAISELGISNQPQHF TGTGCCATCAGTGAACTGGGGATCAGCAATCAGCCCCAGCATTTT
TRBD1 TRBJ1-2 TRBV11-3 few CASSFRGGTGSGYTF TGTGCCAGCAGCTTTAGAGGTGGGACAGGGTCTGGCTACACCTTC
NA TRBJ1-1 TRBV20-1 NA CSARPGTVNTEAFF TGCAGTGCTAGACCCGGGACGGTGAACACTGAAGCTTTCTTT
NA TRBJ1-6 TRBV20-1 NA CSARRGNSPLHF TGCAGTGCTAGACGGGGCAATTCACCCCTCCACTTT
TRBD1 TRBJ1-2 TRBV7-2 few CASSLGSLQGNGYTF TGTGCCAGCAGCTTAGGATCGTTACAGGGGAATGGCTACACCTTC
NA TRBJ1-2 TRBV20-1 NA CSATQENYGYTF TGCAGTGCTACGCAGGAGAACTATGGCTACACCTTC
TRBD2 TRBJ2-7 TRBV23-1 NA CASIGWVSGTYEQYF TGCGCCAGCATCGGGTGGGTTAGCGGGACCTACGAGCAGTACTTC
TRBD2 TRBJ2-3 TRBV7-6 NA CASSLGVSGGMTDTQYF TGTGCCAGCAGCTTAGGCGTTAGCGGGGGGATGACAGATACGCAGTATTTT
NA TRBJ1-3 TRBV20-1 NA CSARDVISGNTIYF TGCAGTGCTAGAGATGTGATCTCTGGAAACACCATATATTTT
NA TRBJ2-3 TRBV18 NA CASSHQPGTSTDTQYF TGTGCCAGCTCACATCAACCCGGGACTAGCACAGATACGCAGTATTTT
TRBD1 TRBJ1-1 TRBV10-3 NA CAISERTGGSAEAFF TGTGCCATCAGTGAGCGGACAGGGGGCTCGGCTGAAGCTTTCTTT
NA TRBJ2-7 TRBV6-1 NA CASSDRIAGSYEQYF TGTGCCAGCAGTGATAGGATCGCAGGCTCCTACGAGCAGTACTTC
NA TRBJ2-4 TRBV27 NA CASSLNGNIQYF TGTGCCAGCAGTTTGAACGGGAACATTCAGTACTTC
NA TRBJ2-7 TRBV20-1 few CSAMLGREQYF TGCAGTGCTATGTTGGGTCGGGAGCAGTACTTC
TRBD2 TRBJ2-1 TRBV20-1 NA CNAGLAERYNEQFF TGCAATGCTGGACTAGCGGAACGATACAATGAGCAGTTCTTC
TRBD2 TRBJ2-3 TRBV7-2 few CASSLIGLAGDTQYF TGTGCCAGCAGCCTAATTGGACTAGCGGGGGATACGCAGTATTTT
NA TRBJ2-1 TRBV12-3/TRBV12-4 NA CASTLGAYNEQFF TGTGCCAGCACCCTAGGGGCTTACAATGAGCAGTTCTTC
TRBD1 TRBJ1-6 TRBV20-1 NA CSAGRGTGDGGPLHF TGCAGTGCTGGCCGAGGGACAGGGGATGGCGGGCCCCTCCACTTT
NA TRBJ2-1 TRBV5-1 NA CASRGSGPPTYNEQFF TGCGCCAGCAGGGGCAGCGGGCCCCCAACCTACAATGAGCAGTTCTTC
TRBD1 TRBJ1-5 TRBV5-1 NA CASSLSGGDQPQHF TGCGCCAGCAGCTTGTCAGGGGGTGATCAGCCCCAGCATTTT
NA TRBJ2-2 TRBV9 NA CASSPNRVAAGELFF TGTGCCAGCAGCCCCAACAGGGTAGCAGCCGGGGAGCTGTTTTTT
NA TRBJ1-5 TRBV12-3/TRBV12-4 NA CASSVDGMGSQHF TGTGCCAGCAGTGTCGACGGGATGGGGTCCCAGCATTTT
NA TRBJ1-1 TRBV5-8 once CASSSQMNTEAFF TGTGCCAGCAGCTCCCAGATGAACACTGAAGCTTTCTTT
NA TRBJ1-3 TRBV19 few CASTPPVGDGNTIYF TGTGCCAGTACCCCGCCCGTGGGGGATGGAAACACCATATATTTT
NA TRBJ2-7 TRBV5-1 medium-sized CASSLDVGSGYEQYF TGCGCCAGCAGCTTGGATGTCGGGTCGGGCTACGAGCAGTACTTC
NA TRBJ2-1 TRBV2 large CASTDVGRARYEQFF TGTGCCAGCACCGACGTAGGGCGGGCCCGCTATGAGCAGTTCTTC
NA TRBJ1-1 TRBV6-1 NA CASNRGAEAFF TGTGCCAGCAACCGGGGGGCTGAAGCTTTCTTT
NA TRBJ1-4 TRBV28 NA CASSEGSEKLFF TGTGCCAGCAGTGAGGGAAGTGAAAAACTGTTTTTT
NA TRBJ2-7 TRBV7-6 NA CASSLEDRFYEQYF TGTGCCAGCAGCTTAGAAGACAGATTTTACGAGCAGTACTTC
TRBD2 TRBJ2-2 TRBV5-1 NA CASQRLASTGELFF TGCGCCAGCCAGCGACTAGCGTCGACCGGGGAGCTGTTTTTT
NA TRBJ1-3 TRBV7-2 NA CASSFNSGNTIYF TGTGCCAGCAGCTTTAACTCTGGAAACACCATATATTTT
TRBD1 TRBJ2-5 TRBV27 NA CARYSDREETQYF TGTGCCAGATACTCAGACAGGGAAGAGACCCAGTACTTC
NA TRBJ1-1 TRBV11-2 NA CASRQTGSNTEAFF TGTGCCAGCAGACAAACCGGGTCGAACACTGAAGCTTTCTTT
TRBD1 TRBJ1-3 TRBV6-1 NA CASSHRGSGNTIYF TGTGCCAGCAGCCACAGGGGCTCTGGAAACACCATATATTTT
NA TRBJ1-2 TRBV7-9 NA CASSLPTGLGTF TGTGCCAGCAGCCTACCGACGGGGCTGGGCACCTTC
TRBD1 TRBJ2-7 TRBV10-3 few CAITNRTGDYEQYF TGTGCCATCACCAATCGGACAGGGGACTACGAGCAGTACTTC
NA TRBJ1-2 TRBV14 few CASSQGGARQNYGYTF TGTGCCAGCAGCCAAGGAGGGGCGCGGCAGAACTATGGCTACACCTTC
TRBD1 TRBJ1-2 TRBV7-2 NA CASTLYATGDNYGYTF TGCGCCAGCACCCTTTATGCGACAGGGGATAACTATGGCTACACCTTC
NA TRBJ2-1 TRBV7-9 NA CASSLNSNEQFF TGTGCCAGCAGCTTAAACTCGAATGAGCAGTTCTTC
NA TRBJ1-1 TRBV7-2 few CASSLALGRPEAFF TGTGCCAGCAGCTTAGCGCTAGGGAGGCCTGAAGCTTTCTTT
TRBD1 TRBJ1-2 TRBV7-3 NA CASSLGTAVTF TGTGCCAGCAGCTTAGGGACAGCTGTCACCTTC
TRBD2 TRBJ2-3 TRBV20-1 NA CSARALAGGPRGPDTQYF TGCAGTGCTAGAGCGTTAGCGGGAGGGCCACGGGGACCAGATACGCAGTATTTT
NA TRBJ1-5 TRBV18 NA CASSPYSNQPQHF TGTGCCAGCTCGCCCTATAGCAATCAGCCCCAGCATTTT
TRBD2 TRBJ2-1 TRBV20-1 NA CSALKAGGPVRDEQFF TGCAGTGCCCTAAAAGCGGGAGGGCCGGTTCGGGATGAGCAGTTCTTC
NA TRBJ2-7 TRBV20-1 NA CSARDWMEQYF TGCAGTGCTAGAGATTGGATGGAGCAGTACTTC